Below, 27 T cell receptor beta chains from the same sample are listed, as sequenced in a study of T-cell reconstitution after alpha-beta-depleted transplantation in children. Preparation of the TCRbeta library involved a method that used unique molecular identifiers. TCRdb passed the PCR reads through MiXCR, listing each CDR3 protein once. Of about 110,000 distinct CDR3 sequences listed, around a tenth are singletons. This specimen was PBMCs, taken before TCRalphabeta/CD19-depleted stem cell transplant. These receptors originate from a boy aged 2 to 10 with acute lymphoblastic leukemia, due to receive a stem cell transplant.

The V gene is TRBV5-1, the J gene TRBJ2-7, with 9 bases matching TRBD2. This CDR3 has 17 residues. CDR1 and CDR2 (germline): SGHRS, YFSETQ. The V and J ends lost 4 bases and 2 bases, in that order; junction bases with no gene match: 13. The CDR3 DNA sequence: TGCGCCAGCAGCCTTCGTCTTCTAGCGGGGCCTACCTACGAGCAGTACTTC. It translates to CASSLRLLAGPTYEQYF. Full variable domain (remainder filled in from reference TRBV5-1 and TRBJ2-7): KAGVTQTPRYLIKTRGQQVTLSCSPISGHRSVSWYQQTPGQGLQFLFEYFSETQRNKGNFPGRFSGRQFSNSRSEMNVSTLELGDSALYLCASSLRLLAGPTYEQYFGPGTRLTVT.

The rearrangement uses TRBV11-2 and TRBJ1-1; D remains ambiguous. The CDR3 loop spans 14 amino acids. V shed 3 bases and J shed 11 bases, with 19 bases lying between them. Germline-derived CDR1 and CDR2 are SGHAT and FQNNGV. The CDR3 DNA follows: TGTGCCAGCAGCTTTGCGGAGAGCCCGGTGCGCGCTTTCTTT. This codes for CASSFAESPVRAFF.

As DNA, the CDR3 is TGCAGTGCTGAACCGATAAGGACTAGCGGGAGTCTCTCCTACAATGAGCAGTTCTTC. It is translated as CSAEPIRTSGSLSYNEQFF. The gene calls are TRBV20-1 and TRBJ2-1, with TRBD2 identical over 13 bases. Germline values: CDR1 DFQATT, CDR2 SNEGSKA (reference sequence). The CDR3 runs 19 residues. J gave up 0 bases and V 5 bases, and 13 bases lay outside the gene matches.

The chain couples TRBV4-2 to TRBJ1-1, with D unresolved. The CDR3 is made up of 14 amino acids. Germline V lookup: CDR1 LGHNA, CDR2 YNFKEQ. V was pared by 0 bases and J by 1 base, with 6 bases between. CDR3 sequence reads: CASSQESPNTEAFF. CDR3 bases: TGTGCCAGCAGCCAAGAAAGTCCGAACACTGAAGCTTTCTTT.

This clonotype has a count of ten or more. The V and J genes are TRBV27 and TRBJ2-7; D ambiguous. The CDR3 spans 13 residues. Germline CDR1 is MNHEY and CDR2 is SMNVEV (reference sequence). Trimming stripped 4 bases from V and 0 bases from J, with 7 bases between. The CDR3 nucleotides are TGTGCCAGCAGTTCCTCCCGCTCCTACGAGCAGTACTTC. Encoded protein: CASSSSRSYEQYF.

In this sample, this clonotype turned up a few times. The chain couples TRBV5-1 to TRBJ2-1; D is unresolved. V lost 4 bases and J 0 bases, leaving 11 bases between the germline ends. The germline V gene has CDR1 SGHRS and CDR2 YFSETQ. This CDR3 contains 15 residues. CDR3 in amino acids: CASSVDSNSYNEQFF. Here the CDR3 DNA reads TGCGCCAGCAGCGTCGATTCTAACTCCTACAATGAGCAGTTCTTC.

This clonotype has at least ten counts. The J gene is TRBJ2-2, the V gene TRBV5-6, with TRBD2 identical over 11 bases. CDR1 is SGHDT and CDR2 is YYEEEE in the germline V gene. V shed 5 bases, J shed 4 bases, and the junction held 7 bases outside the gene matches. The CDR3 contains 16 residues. The DNA of the CDR3 is TGTGCCAGCAGTTTAGCGGGAGGGCCGAGCACCGGGGAGCTGTTTTTT. As protein: CASSLAGGPSTGELFF.

This clonotype was counted a few times. The chain recombines TRBV5-1 with TRBJ2-7, with 7 bases matching TRBD2. V shed 1 base, J shed 3 bases, and the junction held 10 bases outside the gene matches. This CDR3 is 16 amino acids long. Germline V gene sequence: CDR1 SGHRS, CDR2 YFSETQ. CDR3 residues: CASSLHETGGSYEQYF. The DNA for the CDR3 is TGCGCCAGCAGCTTGCACGAGACGGGAGGTAGCTACGAGCAGTACTTC.

This clonotype was observed a handful of times. The chain employs TRBV24-1 and TRBJ2-2, with unresolved D. Trimming took 4 bases from V and 6 from J, leaving 8 bases between them. Germline assignment: CDR1 KGHDR and CDR2 SFDVKD. This CDR3 region has 13 residues. The CDR3 DNA reads TGTGCCACCAGTGAAGGTACGCCCGGGGAGCTGTTTTTT. Its translation is CATSEGTPGELFF.

V and J are TRBV20-1 and TRBJ2-7; tentatively, D is TRBD1 (6 bases). The CDR3 sequence is 13 residues long. Germline lookup yields CDR1 DFQATT and CDR2 SNEGSKA (reference sequence). Trimming stripped 6 bases from V and 2 bases from J, with 14 bases between. Here the CDR3 reads CSARWTETYEQYF. CDR3 DNA: TGCAGTGCCCGATGGACAGAAACCTACGAGCAGTACTTC.

The V gene is TRBV20-1, the J gene TRBJ2-3; D perhaps matches TRBD2 (5 bases). From germline, CDR1 is DFQATT and CDR2 SNEGSKA (reference sequence). CDR3 length equals 12 residues. V lost 3 bases and J lost 5, with 9 bases in between. This chain's CDR3 is CSARKRGDTQYF. CDR3 DNA: TGCAGTGCTAGGAAACGGGGAGATACGCAGTATTTT.

This clonotype was seen only a few times. The chain joins TRBV27 to TRBJ2-1; either TRBD1 or TRBD2 may supply D (5 bases each). Germline loops: CDR1 MNHEY, CDR2 SMNVEV (reference sequence). This CDR3 comprises 16 residues. V lost 8 bases and J 8 bases, leaving 25 bases between the germline ends. The CDR3 coding sequence is TGTGCCAGCTCTATCCTCGTGGCCGGGGCCTGGCATGAGCAGTTCTTC. Protein product: CASSILVAGAWHEQFF.

The rearrangement links TRBV12-3 or TRBV12-4 to TRBJ1-4; the match to TRBD1 covers 9 bases. This CDR3 is built from 14 residues. The trim removed 5 bases at V and 8 bases at J, leaving 6 bases unmatched. Written as DNA, the CDR3 is TGTGCCAGCAGTACAGGGGGCGCACGGGAAAAACTGTTTTTT. Its translation: CASSTGGAREKLFF.

In its sample, this clonotype was seen a few times. This CDR3 is CASSQVGDLQTQYF. The CDR3, as DNA: TGTGCCAGCAGCCAAGTGGGGGATTTACAGACCCAGTACTTC. The V and J genes are TRBV3-1 and TRBJ2-5; D tentatively fits TRBD1 or TRBD2 (5 bases each). This CDR3 is built from 14 residues. Deletions cut 1 base from V and 6 bases from J, with 12 bases between. Germline V lookup: CDR1 LGHDT, CDR2 YNNKEL (reference sequence).

In this sample, this clonotype turned up a few times. The chain joins TRBV2 to TRBJ2-5; TRBD1 is a possible D gene (5 bases). The CDR3 sequence is 15 residues long. Per the germline V gene, CDR1 is SNHLY and CDR2 is FYNNEI. Trimming took off 5 bases at V and 4 bases at J, with 17 bases between the two ends. The CDR3 DNA sequence: TGTGCCAGCAGTCCCCGACAGACAATGGCAGAGACCCAGTACTTC. Translating gives CASSPRQTMAETQYF.

Many counts were recorded for this clonotype. V and J are TRBV7-9 and TRBJ2-7, with 15 positions matching TRBD2. The V and J ends lost 3 bases and 4 bases, in that order; junction bases with no gene match: 4. Germline assignment: CDR1 SEHNR and CDR2 FQNEAQ (reference sequence). The CDR3 covers 16 residues. Here the CDR3 DNA reads TGTGCCAGCAGCTTGGGACTAGCGGGAGGAGTGTACGAGCAGTACTTC. This sequence encodes CASSLGLAGGVYEQYF.

This clonotype was found a few times. The chain is built from TRBV20-1 and TRBJ1-5; TRBD1 is a possible D gene (6 bases). The germline CDR1 and CDR2 sequences are DFQATT and SNEGSKA (reference sequence). This CDR3 spans 16 amino acids. V dropped 0 bases and J dropped 7 bases, with 19 bases sitting between them. The CDR3 loop reads CSARDRHKRGLQPQHF. Here the CDR3 DNA reads TGCAGTGCTAGAGATCGACATAAGAGGGGGTTACAGCCCCAGCATTTT.

The chain joins TRBV28 to TRBJ1-1; a possible D gene is TRBD1 (5 bases). V was clipped by 5 bases and J by 0 bases, with 10 bases between them. The germline V gene has CDR1 MDHEN and CDR2 SYDVKM. This CDR3 spans 14 amino acids. Here the CDR3 reads CASSLGAMNTEAFF. The CDR3 region has the DNA TGTGCCAGCAGTCTAGGGGCCATGAACACTGAAGCTTTCTTT. Variable domain in full (rest from reference TRBV28 and TRBJ1-1): DVKVTQSSRYLVKRTGEKVFLECVQDMDHENMFWYRQDPGLGLRLIYFSYDVKMKEKGDIPEGYSVSREKKERFSLILESASTNQTSMYLCASSLGAMNTEAFFGQGTRLTVV.

About this clonotype: A much larger clone differs by one base, so this may be a read error. The chain combines TRBV20-1 with TRBJ1-5; D perhaps matches TRBD1 (5 bases). Germline V gene lookup returns CDR1 DFQATT and CDR2 SNEGSKA (reference sequence). The CDR3 spans 13 residues. The chain's CDR3 is CSASKGNNQPEHF. CDR3 nucleotides: TGCAGTGCTAGTAAGGGGAATAATCAGCCCGAGCATTTT.

Of note for this clonotype: This may stem from a read error, because a much larger clone lies one nucleotide away. This chain connects TRBV5-1 to TRBJ2-1; D might be TRBD2 (6 bases). This CDR3 spans 15 amino acids. The V gene's germline CDR1 is SGHRS and CDR2 YFSETQ. CDR3 amino acids: CASKDYQRSYNEHFF. The CDR3 bases are TGCGCCAGCAAGGACTACCAACGATCCTACAATGAGCATTTCTTC.

The chain is built from TRBV4-1 and TRBJ2-1; 11 nucleotides agree with TRBD2. The CDR3 is 17 amino acids. Germline lookup yields CDR1 MGHRA and CDR2 YSYEKL. J lost 7 bases, V lost 0 bases, and 8 bases had no gene match. CDR3 loop: CASSQDGTSGHLNEQFF. The CDR3 DNA is TGCGCCAGCAGCCAAGATGGGACTAGCGGACATTTGAATGAGCAGTTCTTC.

This clonotype has only a few counts. This chain uses TRBV12-3 or TRBV12-4 with TRBJ2-7; D may be TRBD2 (6 bases). V lost 8 bases and J lost 2, with 16 bases in between. The CDR3 runs to 14 residues. This chain's CDR3 is CASPRRRGPYEQYF. In DNA form, the CDR3 reads TGTGCCAGCCCCCGAAGGCGGGGCCCCTACGAGCAGTACTTC.

J is TRBJ2-7 and V is TRBV29-1; a possible D gene is TRBD2 (5 bases). Between the trimmed V and J ends, which lost 5 bases and 3 bases, there was a span of 26 bases. CDR1 and CDR2 (germline): SQVTM, ANQGSEA. This CDR3 is built from 17 residues. The CDR3 loop reads CSVTRYLPGPGLYEQYF. CDR3 nucleotides: TGCAGCGTTACTAGGTACCTACCCGGACCCGGTCTCTACGAGCAGTACTTC.

This clonotype was detected only a few times. The rearrangement uses TRBV3-1 and TRBJ2-1; D might be TRBD2 (6 bases). Germline lookup yields CDR1 LGHDT and CDR2 YNNKEL (reference sequence). The CDR3 is 17 amino acids. The V and J ends lost 1 base and 6 bases respectively, with 19 bases between them. CDR3 region: CASSQAPYGSISNEQFF. As DNA, the CDR3 is TGTGCCAGCAGCCAAGCTCCCTACGGGAGTATTTCCAATGAGCAGTTCTTC.

This clonotype has ten or more counts. The chain recombines TRBV6-1 with TRBJ1-2; perhaps TRBD1 as D (5 bases). This CDR3 region has 15 residues. CDR1 and CDR2 from the germline V gene are MNHNS and SASEGT. Trimming shortened V by 5 bases and J by 5 bases, and 18 bases separated the two germline ends. This chain's CDR3 is CASSRTGDLLYGYTF. DNA for the CDR3: TGTGCCAGCAGTCGAACGGGGGACCTCCTTTATGGCTACACCTTC.

This clonotype was detected only a few times. V and J are TRBV5-4 and TRBJ2-7, with D uncertain. The V gene lost 2 bases and the J gene lost 6 bases, with 15 bases spanning the gap. The CDR3 extends over 14 amino acids. Germline V lookup: CDR1 SGHNT, CDR2 YYREEE (reference sequence). As DNA, the CDR3 is TGTGCCAGCAGCTTCGGCCAAGCGACCAGCGAGCAGTACTTC. Amino acid sequence: CASSFGQATSEQYF.

This clonotype was found a few times. CDR3 in amino acids: CASSAGGGITEAFF. DNA of the CDR3: TGTGCCAGTAGTGCGGGAGGCGGTATCACTGAAGCTTTCTTT. The V and J genes are TRBV12-3 or TRBV12-4 and TRBJ1-1; D is ambiguous. CDR3 size: 14 residues. V lost 9 bases and J 4 bases, leaving 18 bases between the germline ends.